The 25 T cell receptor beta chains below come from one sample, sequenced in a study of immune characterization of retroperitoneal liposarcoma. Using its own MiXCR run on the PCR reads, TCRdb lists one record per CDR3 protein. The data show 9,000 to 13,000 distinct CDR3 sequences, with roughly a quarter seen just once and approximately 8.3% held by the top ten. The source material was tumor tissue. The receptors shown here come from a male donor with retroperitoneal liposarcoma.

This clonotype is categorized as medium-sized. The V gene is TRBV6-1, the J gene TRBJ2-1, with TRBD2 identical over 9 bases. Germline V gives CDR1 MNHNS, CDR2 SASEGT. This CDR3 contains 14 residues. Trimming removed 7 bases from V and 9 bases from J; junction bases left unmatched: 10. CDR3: CASKVAGGDSEQFF. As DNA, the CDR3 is TGTGCCAGCAAGGTGGCGGGAGGGGATAGTGAGCAGTTCTTC.

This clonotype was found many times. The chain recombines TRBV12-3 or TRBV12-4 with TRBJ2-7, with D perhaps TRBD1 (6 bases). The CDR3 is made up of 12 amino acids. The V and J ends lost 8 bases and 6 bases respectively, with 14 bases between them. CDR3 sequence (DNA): TGTGCCAGCGGCTATACAGGGCTCGAGCAGTACTTC. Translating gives CASGYTGLEQYF.

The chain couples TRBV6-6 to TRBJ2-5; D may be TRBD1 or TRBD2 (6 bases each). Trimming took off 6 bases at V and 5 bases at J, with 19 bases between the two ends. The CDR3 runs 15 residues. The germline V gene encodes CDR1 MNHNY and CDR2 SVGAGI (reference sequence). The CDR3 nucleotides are TGTGCCAGCAGCTCCTCAAGGGGGGAGTATGAGACCCAGTACTTC. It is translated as CASSSSRGEYETQYF.

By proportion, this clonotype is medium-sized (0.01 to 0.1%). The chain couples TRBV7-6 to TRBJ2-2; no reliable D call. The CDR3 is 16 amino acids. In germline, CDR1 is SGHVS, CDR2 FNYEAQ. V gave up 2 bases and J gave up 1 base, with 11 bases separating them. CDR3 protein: CASSLQVGKNTGELFF. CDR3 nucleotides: TGTGCCAGCAGCTTACAGGTGGGGAAGAACACCGGGGAGCTGTTTTTT.

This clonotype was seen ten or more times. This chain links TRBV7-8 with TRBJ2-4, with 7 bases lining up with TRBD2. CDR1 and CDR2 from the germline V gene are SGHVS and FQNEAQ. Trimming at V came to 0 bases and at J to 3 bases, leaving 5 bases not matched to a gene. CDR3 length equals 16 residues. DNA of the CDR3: TGTGCCAGCAGCTTAGCGGGAGGGGTCCTCAAAAACATTCAGTACTTC. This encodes CASSLAGGVLKNIQYF.

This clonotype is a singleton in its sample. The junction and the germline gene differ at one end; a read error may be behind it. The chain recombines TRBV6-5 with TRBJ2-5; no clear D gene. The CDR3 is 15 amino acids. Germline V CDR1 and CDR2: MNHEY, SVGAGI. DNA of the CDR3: TGTGCCAGCAGTTACTATCCCCCTCCCGCTTTACAGCCTCACTTC. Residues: CASSYYPPPALQPHF.

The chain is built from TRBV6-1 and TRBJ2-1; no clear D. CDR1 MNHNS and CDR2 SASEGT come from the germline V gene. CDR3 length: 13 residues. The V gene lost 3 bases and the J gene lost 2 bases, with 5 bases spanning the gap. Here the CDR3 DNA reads TGTGCCAGCAGTGACGACACCTACAATGAGCAGTTCTTC. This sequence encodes CASSDDTYNEQFF.

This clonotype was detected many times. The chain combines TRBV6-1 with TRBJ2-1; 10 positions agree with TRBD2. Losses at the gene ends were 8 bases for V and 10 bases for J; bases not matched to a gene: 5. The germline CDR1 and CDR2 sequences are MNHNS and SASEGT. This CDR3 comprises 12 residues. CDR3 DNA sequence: TGTGCCAGCGAGCGGGAGGGGTACGAGCAGTTCTTC. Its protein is CASEREGYEQFF.

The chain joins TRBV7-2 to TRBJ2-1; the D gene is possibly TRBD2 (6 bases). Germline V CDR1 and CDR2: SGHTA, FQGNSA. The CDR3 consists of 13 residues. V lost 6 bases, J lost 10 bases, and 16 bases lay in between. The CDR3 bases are TGTGCCAGCAGGGGACTGAATTGGGAGGAGCAGTTCTTC. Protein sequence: CASRGLNWEEQFF.

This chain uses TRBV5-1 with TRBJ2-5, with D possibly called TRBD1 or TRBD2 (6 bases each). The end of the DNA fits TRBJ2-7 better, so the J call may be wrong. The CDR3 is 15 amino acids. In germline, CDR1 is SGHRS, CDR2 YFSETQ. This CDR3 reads CASSWRGEESYEQYF. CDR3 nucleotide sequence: TGCGCCAGCAGCTGGAGGGGGGAAGAGTCCTACGAGCAGTACTTC.

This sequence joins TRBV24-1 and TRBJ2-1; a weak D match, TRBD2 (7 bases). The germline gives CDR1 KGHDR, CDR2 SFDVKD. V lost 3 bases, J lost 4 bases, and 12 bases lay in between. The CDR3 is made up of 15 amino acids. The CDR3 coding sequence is TGTGCCACCAGTGATGGGGGGGCTCGTTACAATGAGCAGTTCTTC. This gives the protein CATSDGGARYNEQFF.

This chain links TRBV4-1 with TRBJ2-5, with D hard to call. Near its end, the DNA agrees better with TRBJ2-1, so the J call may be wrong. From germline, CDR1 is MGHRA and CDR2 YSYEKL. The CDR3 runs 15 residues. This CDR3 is CASSQAGGNAYEQFF. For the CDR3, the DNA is TGCGCCAGCAGCCAAGCGGGTGGTAACGCCTACGAGCAGTTCTTC.

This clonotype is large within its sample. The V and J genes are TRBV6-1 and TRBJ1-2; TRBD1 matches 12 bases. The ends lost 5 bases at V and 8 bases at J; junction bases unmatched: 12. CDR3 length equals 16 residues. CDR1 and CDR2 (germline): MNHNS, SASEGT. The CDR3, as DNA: TGTGCCAGCAGTTATGGGACAGGGGGCGAAAGGGCCGGCTACACCTTC. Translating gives CASSYGTGGERAGYTF.

The CDR3 sequence: CASSQDRAGYGYTF. The CDR3 region has the DNA TGCGCCAGCAGCCAAGACAGGGCCGGCTATGGCTACACCTTC. This chain uses TRBV4-1 with TRBJ1-2, with D perhaps matching TRBD1 (5 bases). This CDR3 comprises 14 residues. CDR1 and CDR2 from the germline V gene are MGHRA and YSYEKL. V lost 0 bases and J lost 4, with 9 bases in between.

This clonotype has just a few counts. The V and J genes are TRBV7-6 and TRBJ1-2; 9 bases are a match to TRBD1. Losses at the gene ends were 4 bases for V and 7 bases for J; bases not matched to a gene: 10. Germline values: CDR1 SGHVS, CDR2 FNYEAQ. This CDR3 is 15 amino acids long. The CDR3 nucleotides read TGTGCCAGCAGCTCCCGGACAGGGGAGATAAGTGGCTACACCTTC. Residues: CASSSRTGEISGYTF.

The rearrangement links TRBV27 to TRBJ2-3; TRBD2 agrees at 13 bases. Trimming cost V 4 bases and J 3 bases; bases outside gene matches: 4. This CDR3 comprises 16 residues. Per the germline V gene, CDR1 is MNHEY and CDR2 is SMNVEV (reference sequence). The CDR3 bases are TGTGCCAGCAGTTCCGGACTAGCGGGAGTAACAGATACGCAGTATTTT. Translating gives CASSSGLAGVTDTQYF.

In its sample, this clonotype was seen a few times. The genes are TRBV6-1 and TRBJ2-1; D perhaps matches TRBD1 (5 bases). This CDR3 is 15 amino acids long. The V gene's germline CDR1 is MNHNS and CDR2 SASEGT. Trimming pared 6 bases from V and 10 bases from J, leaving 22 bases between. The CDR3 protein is CASSVISGNSYEQFF. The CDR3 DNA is TGTGCCAGCAGCGTAATCTCAGGGAATAGCTACGAGCAGTTCTTC.

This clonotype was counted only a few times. The CDR3, as DNA: TGTGCCAGCAGCTTAGTTTCCGGACAGGGTCCCTACGAGCAGTTCTTC. This translates into CASSLVSGQGPYEQFF. V and J are TRBV7-6 and TRBJ2-1, with TRBD1 matching over 8 bases. V was clipped by 1 base and J by 10 bases; unmatched bases: 12. The CDR3 has 16 amino acids. The germline gives CDR1 SGHVS, CDR2 FNYEAQ.

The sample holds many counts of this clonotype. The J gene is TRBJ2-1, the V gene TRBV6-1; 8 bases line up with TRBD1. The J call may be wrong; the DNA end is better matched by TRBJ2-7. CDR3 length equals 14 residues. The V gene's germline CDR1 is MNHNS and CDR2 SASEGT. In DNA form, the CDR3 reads TGTGCCAGCAGTGAAACAGGGGGGACCTACGAGCAGTACTTC. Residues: CASSETGGTYEQYF.

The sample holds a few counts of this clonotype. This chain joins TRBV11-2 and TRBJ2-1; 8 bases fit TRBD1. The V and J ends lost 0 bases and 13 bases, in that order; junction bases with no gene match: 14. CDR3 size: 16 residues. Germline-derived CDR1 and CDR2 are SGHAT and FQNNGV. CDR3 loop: CASSLERAGGFETQFF. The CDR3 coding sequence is TGTGCCAGCAGCTTAGAGAGGGCAGGGGGCTTCGAGACCCAGTTCTTC.

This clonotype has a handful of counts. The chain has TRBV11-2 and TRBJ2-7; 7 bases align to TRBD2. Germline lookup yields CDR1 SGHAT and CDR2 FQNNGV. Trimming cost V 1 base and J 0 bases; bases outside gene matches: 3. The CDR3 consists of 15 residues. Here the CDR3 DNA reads TGTGCCAGCAGCTTAGTGGGCGGGGGCTCCTACGAGCAGTACTTC. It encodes CASSLVGGGSYEQYF. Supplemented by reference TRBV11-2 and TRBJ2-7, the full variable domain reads EAGVAQSPRYKIIEKRQSVAFWCNPISGHATLYWYQQILGQGPKLLIQFQNNGVVDDSQLPKDRFSAERLKGVDSTLKIQPAKLEDSAVYLCASSLVGGGSYEQYFGPGTRLTVT.

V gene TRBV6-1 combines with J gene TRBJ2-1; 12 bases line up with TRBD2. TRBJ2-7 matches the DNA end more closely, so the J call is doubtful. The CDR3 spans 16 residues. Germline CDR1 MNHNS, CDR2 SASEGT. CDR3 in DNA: TGTGCCAGCAGTGGGGGACTAGCGGGTTTGTACAATGAGCAGTACTTC. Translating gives CASSGGLAGLYNEQYF.

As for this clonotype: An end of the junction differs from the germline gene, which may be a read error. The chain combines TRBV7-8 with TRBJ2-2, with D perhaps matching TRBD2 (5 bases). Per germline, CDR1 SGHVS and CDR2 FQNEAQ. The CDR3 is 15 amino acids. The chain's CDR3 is CASNLGRSPPRGAVF. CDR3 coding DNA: TGTGCCAGCAACTTAGGGCGCTCCCCACCCCGGGGAGCTGTTTTT.

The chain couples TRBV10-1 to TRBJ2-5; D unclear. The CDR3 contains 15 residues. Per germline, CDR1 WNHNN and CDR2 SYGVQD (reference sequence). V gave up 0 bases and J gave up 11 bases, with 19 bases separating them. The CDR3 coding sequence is TGCGCCAGCAGTGAGTCAGGAGTAGCTTACAATGAGCAGTACTTC. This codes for CASSESGVAYNEQYF.

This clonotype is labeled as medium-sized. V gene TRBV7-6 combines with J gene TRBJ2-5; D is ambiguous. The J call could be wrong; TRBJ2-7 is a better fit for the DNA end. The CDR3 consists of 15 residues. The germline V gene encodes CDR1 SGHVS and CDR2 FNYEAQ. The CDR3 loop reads CASSPTSPGPSEQYF. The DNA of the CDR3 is TGTGCCAGCAGCCCCACCTCTCCCGGGCCTAGCGAGCAGTACTTC.